This T cell receptor (beta chain) was captured in a study of T cell responses to AZD1222 COVID-19 vaccine. Repertoires were generated with immunoSEQ multiplex PCR, while TCRdb's copy carries only in-frame clones and drops some. This table has 150,000 to 200,000 clones, 91% appearing once. Timing groups of about 4 and about 12 weeks for second doses were pooled. V shed 4 bases and J 9 bases; nucleotides not matched to a gene: 13. CDR1 and CDR2 (germline): SQVTM, ANQGSEA. There are 16 residues in the CDR3. Study-level results: Nearly half of spike-specific TCRs reportedly go after variant regions that carry no mutations. The donor cohort was predominantly white British with a female majority, and clonal diversity may have been underestimated. Spike was spanned by vaccine-associated CD4 TCRs, which were dominant at 160-218 and 743-854.

As regards this clone: Its antigen is not identified.

This TCR was recovered from an adult who received the AZD1222 COVID-19 vaccine. The sequences come from peripheral blood, collected 28 days after the second AZD1222 dose. The gene calls are TRBV29-1 and TRBJ2-1; 12 bases are shared with TRBD1. The DNA of the CDR3 is TGCAGCGTTGGTTTTGCACCGGGACAGGGGGCAAGTGAGCAGTTCTTC. This gives the protein CSVGFAPGQGASEQFF.